This entry lists 19 T cell receptor beta chains sequenced from one sample in a study of blood T cell repertoires in COVID-19. This table comes from immunoSEQ multiplex PCR, and its TCRdb copy is limited to in-frame clones, with some not included. This sample has some 110,000 clones, with more than 70% found just once. Sequenced: peripheral blood. These receptors were obtained from a woman of 80 years or more with COVID-19, enrolled during active disease.

This clone was counted only a few times. This chain connects TRBV11-2 to TRBJ2-3; no reliable D call. Germline CDR1 SGHAT, CDR2 FQNNGV. Trimming pared 0 bases from V and 5 bases from J, leaving 12 bases between. The CDR3 is made up of 15 amino acids. Here the CDR3 reads CASSLDPRMKDTQYF. CDR3 DNA sequence: TGTGCCAGCAGCTTAGATCCTAGGATGAAAGATACGCAGTATTTT.

This chain links TRBV19 with TRBJ2-5, with TRBD2 matching over 9 bases. Matching the DNA end better, TRBJ2-7 makes the J call doubtful. Per the germline V gene, CDR1 is LNHDA and CDR2 is SQIVND (reference sequence). This CDR3 contains 14 residues. The CDR3 DNA sequence: TGTGCCAGTAGTTCAAGTCTAGCGGGATACGAGCAGTACTTC. Translated, it gives CASSSSLAGYEQYF.

This chain connects TRBV6-2 or TRBV6-3 to TRBJ2-1, with 8 bases fitting TRBD2. Germline V gene sequence: CDR1 MNHEY, CDR2 SVGEGT. The trim removed 2 bases at V and 8 bases at J, leaving 11 bases unmatched. CDR3 length: 16 residues. The CDR3 DNA follows: TGTGCCAGCAGTTACCCACTAGCGGAGATATGGGATGAGCAGTTCTTC. Protein product: CASSYPLAEIWDEQFF.

The rearrangement uses TRBV29-1 and TRBJ1-2, with D perhaps matching TRBD1 (5 bases). Per the germline V gene, CDR1 is SQVTM and CDR2 is ANQGSEA. V lost 1 base to trimming and J lost 1 base, with 7 bases between them. The CDR3 extends over 13 amino acids. The CDR3 protein is CSVEVGRNYGYTF. The CDR3 coding sequence is TGCAGCGTTGAAGTGGGGCGTAACTATGGCTACACCTTC.

The CDR3 loop reads CASSFQDREGEQFF. The CDR3 coding sequence is TGCGCCAGCAGCTTTCAGGACAGGGAGGGAGAGCAGTTCTTC. The rearrangement joins TRBV5-1 to TRBJ2-1; tentative D call: TRBD1 (8 bases). V lost 2 bases and J 10 bases, leaving 16 bases between the germline ends. CDR3 length: 14 amino acids. The germline CDR1 and CDR2 sequences are SGHRS and YFSETQ.

The rearrangement uses TRBV7-2 and TRBJ1-1; the D is unclear. The V end lost 2 bases, the J end lost 0 bases, and 10 bases lay between the germline ends. The germline gives CDR1 SGHTA, CDR2 FQGNSA. The CDR3 covers 15 residues. DNA of the CDR3: TGTGCCAGCAGCTTAAATTGGGGAGTGAACACTGAAGCTTTCTTT. Its protein product is CASSLNWGVNTEAFF.

Here the CDR3 reads CASSGRQGAIQETQYF. The CDR3 bases are TGTGCCAGTAGTGGGAGACAGGGGGCGATACAAGAGACCCAGTACTTC. V and J are TRBV19 and TRBJ2-5; TRBD1 aligns across 10 bases. V lost 5 bases, J lost 2 bases, and 8 bases stayed unmatched. CDR1 and CDR2 (germline): LNHDA, SQIVND (reference sequence). This CDR3 is built from 16 residues.

The chain combines TRBV9 with TRBJ2-1, with 13 bases aligning to TRBD2. Germline CDR1 is SGDLS and CDR2 is YYNGEE. V shed 0 bases and J 2 bases; nucleotides not matched to a gene: 2. CDR3 length: 17 amino acids. CDR3 sequence (DNA): TGTGCCAGCAGCGTAGGGACTAGCGGGAGCCCCTACAATGAGCAGTTCTTC. Residues: CASSVGTSGSPYNEQFF.

The chain recombines TRBV11-2 with TRBJ2-1; TRBD2 matches 13 bases. Germline V gene sequence: CDR1 SGHAT, CDR2 FQNNGV. J lost 8 bases, V lost 2 bases, and 9 bases had no gene match. The CDR3 is made up of 17 amino acids. CDR3 amino acids: CASSLRLAGGSGHEQFF. The CDR3 DNA reads as TGTGCCAGCAGCTTAAGACTAGCGGGAGGATCGGGCCATGAGCAGTTCTTC.

This chain connects TRBV24-1 to TRBJ2-2; 8 nucleotides line up with TRBD2. The CDR3 covers 17 residues. V gave up 4 bases and J gave up 1 base; unmatched junction bases: 7. Germline CDR1 KGHDR, CDR2 SFDVKD. The CDR3 loop is CATSEPPGLVNTGELFF. In nucleotides, the CDR3 is TGTGCCACCAGTGAGCCGCCGGGACTAGTGAACACCGGGGAGCTGTTTTTT.

The rearrangement links TRBV6-6 to TRBJ1-1; D is unresolved. V lost 6 bases to trimming and J lost 3 bases, with 8 bases between them. This CDR3 has 12 amino acids. CDR1 MNHNY and CDR2 SVGAGI come from the germline V gene (reference sequence). The CDR3: CASSYVDTEAFF. The CDR3 DNA reads as TGTGCCAGCAGCTACGTCGACACTGAAGCTTTCTTT.

This rearrangement joins TRBV7-6 to TRBJ2-1; 12 bases fit TRBD2. V was pared by 5 bases and J by 5 bases, with 10 bases of the junction left unmatched. This CDR3 has 17 amino acids. Per germline, CDR1 SGHVS and CDR2 FNYEAQ. CDR3 nucleotide sequence: TGTGCCAGCAGCCCGACTAGCGGGAGATTGAGGGACAATGAGCAGTTCTTC. Protein sequence: CASSPTSGRLRDNEQFF.

The chain combines TRBV28 with TRBJ1-5; D possibly corresponds to TRBD1 (6 bases). Germline assignment: CDR1 MDHEN and CDR2 SYDVKM. Trimming stripped 5 bases from V and 5 bases from J, with 16 bases between. CDR3 length equals 15 residues. CDR3 bases: TGTGCCAGCAGTCCCGGGACATCCTTCGATCAGCCCCAGCATTTT. Translation: CASSPGTSFDQPQHF.

The J gene is TRBJ1-5, the V gene TRBV28; no definite D call. The CDR3 runs to 14 residues. Germline-derived CDR1 and CDR2 are MDHEN and SYDVKM. The ends were cut back, 2 bases at V and 1 base at J, with 6 bases in the middle. Here the CDR3 reads CASSLRGSNQPQHF. The CDR3, as DNA: TGTGCCAGCAGTTTAAGAGGGAGCAATCAGCCCCAGCATTTT.

This clone was picked up one time. The chain combines TRBV28 with TRBJ2-7, with 7 nucleotides matching TRBD1. Germline assignment: CDR1 MDHEN and CDR2 SYDVKM. CDR3 length equals 15 residues. V trimming: 4 bases; J trimming: 0 bases; junction bases outside the gene matches: 6. Here the CDR3 DNA reads TGTGCCAGCAGTTCTCCGACAGGGTTCTCCTACGAGCAGTACTTC. Its protein is CASSSPTGFSYEQYF. Drawing the rest from reference TRBV28 and TRBJ2-7, the complete variable domain is DVKVTQSSRYLVKRTGEKVFLECVQDMDHENMFWYRQDPGLGLRLIYFSYDVKMKEKGDIPEGYSVSREKKERFSLILESASTNQTSMYLCASSSPTGFSYEQYFGPGTRLTVT.

This clone was picked up a small number of times. The CDR3 loop is CASSPSSYNSPLHF. Written as DNA, the CDR3 is TGTGCCAGCAGTCCGAGCTCCTATAATTCACCCCTCCACTTT. The chain employs TRBV27 and TRBJ1-6; no clear D. CDR3 length: 14 amino acids. Deletions cut 5 bases from V and 0 bases from J, with 5 bases between. The germline V gene has CDR1 MNHEY and CDR2 SMNVEV (reference sequence).

The chain carries TRBV7-2 and TRBJ2-3, with 10 bases that match TRBD2. The CDR3 has 16 residues. With V trimmed by 4 bases and J by 5 bases, 9 bases remained unmatched. Germline V CDR1 and CDR2: SGHTA, FQGNSA. The CDR3: CASSYQAGGREDTQYF. CDR3 in DNA: TGTGCCAGCAGCTACCAAGCGGGAGGGCGGGAAGATACGCAGTATTTT.

The gene calls are TRBV28 and TRBJ2-1, with TRBD1 as a possible D gene (5 bases). CDR3 length: 14 amino acids. Germline V gives CDR1 MDHEN, CDR2 SYDVKM. Trimming took 6 bases from V and 7 from J, leaving 16 bases between them. The CDR3 spells CASSSEAGRNEQFF. The CDR3 nucleotides are TGTGCCAGCAGCTCCGAGGCAGGGCGGAATGAGCAGTTCTTC.

This clone was detected only a few times. The rearrangement joins TRBV6-1 to TRBJ2-7; TRBD2 matches 9 bases. The CDR3 is 16 amino acids. Germline V gene data show CDR1 as MNHNS and CDR2 as SASEGT. Germline trimming cut 0 bases from V and 5 bases from J; bases unmatched to any gene: 8. CDR3 region: CASSEAVGLATDEQYF. As DNA, the CDR3 is TGTGCCAGCAGTGAAGCTGTGGGACTAGCTACGGACGAGCAGTACTTC.